This T cell receptor (beta chain) emerged from a study of blood T cell repertoires in COVID-19. Sequencing was performed with immunoSEQ multiplex PCR; in TCRdb, only in-frame clones are kept and a portion is missing. The data contain roughly 150,000 clones, around four fifths of them singletons. The CDR3 has 15 residues. Germline loops: CDR1 MNHNS, CDR2 SASEGT. V gave up 3 bases and J gave up 4 bases, with 13 bases separating them. This chain uses TRBV6-1 with TRBJ1-5; possibly TRBD1 for D (5 bases). The sample consisted of peripheral blood. The receptor was isolated from a woman at least 80 years old with active or convalescent COVID-19. The CDR3 is CASSEVQGGNQPQHF. The DNA of the CDR3 is TGTGCCAGCAGTGAGGTGCAGGGAGGAAATCAGCCCCAGCATTTT.